Listed below are T cell receptor beta chains from one sample, sequenced in a study of cytomegalovirus exposure and HLA in healthy donors. Sequenced by immunoSEQ multiplex PCR; TCRdb stores in-frame clones only, minus some. This sample has roughly 130,000 clones, with approximately 89% found just once. The sample taken for sequencing was PBMCs. All receptors derive from a woman aged 18-29 years in good health and CMV-seropositive. The CDR3 runs from the conserved cysteine through the conserved F or W. Fields, in order: CDR3 DNA, CDR3 protein, D gene, J gene, V gene. A D gene is named only where the DNA matches it firmly.

TGTGCCACCGCCAGGGCGACTCGCCTCACAGATACGCAGTATTTT,CATARATRLTDTQYF,-,TRBJ2-3,TRBV15
TGTGCCAGCAGCTTAGTAGCCGTAGATACGCAGTATTTT,CASSLVAVDTQYF,-,TRBJ2-3,TRBV11-2
TGTGCCAGCAGTTTTCGGTTCTTCGGGAGCAGGGGGGACAATGAGCAGTTCTTC,CASSFRFFGSRGDNEQFF,-,TRBJ2-1,TRBV28
TGTGCCAGCAGCTTCCGTAGCAATCAGCCCCAGCATTTT,CASSFRSNQPQHF,-,TRBJ1-5,TRBV5-6
TGTGCCAGCAGCCATGCTGGGGCGGCACCATCCTACGAGCAGTACTTC,CASSHAGAAPSYEQYF,-,TRBJ2-7,TRBV14
TGCGCCAGCAGCTTGGGCTCCCGGGAGGGCTACACCTTC,CASSLGSREGYTF,-,TRBJ1-2,TRBV5-1
TGTGCCAGCAGTGTGTCCCGCGACATGGCCCAGCATTTT,CASSVSRDMAQHF,-,TRBJ1-5,TRBV6-1
TGTGCCAGCAGCGAGAGTAACCTCAATCAGCCCCAGCATTTT,CASSESNLNQPQHF,-,TRBJ1-5,TRBV6-1
TGTGCCAGCAGCCCAGAACAGGGATCCCGCACAGATACGCAGTATTTT,CASSPEQGSRTDTQYF,-,TRBJ2-3,TRBV11-2
TGTGCCAGCAGCTTGTTGCTCCGGGGTACTAACTATGGCTACACCTTC,CASSLLLRGTNYGYTF,-,TRBJ1-2,TRBV5-5
TGCGCCAGCAGCTCGACTTCTAGCGGGGGGGCCTACGAGCAGTACTTC,CASSSTSSGGAYEQYF,TRBD2,TRBJ2-7,TRBV5-1